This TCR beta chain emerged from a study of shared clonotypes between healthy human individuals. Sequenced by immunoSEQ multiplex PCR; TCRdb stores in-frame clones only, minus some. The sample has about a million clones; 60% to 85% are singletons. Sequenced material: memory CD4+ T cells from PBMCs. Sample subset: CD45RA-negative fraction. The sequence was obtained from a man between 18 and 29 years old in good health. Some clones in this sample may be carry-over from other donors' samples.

The CDR3 bases are TGTGCCAGTAGTATCCCCGGGACAGGGGGTACTGGCTACACCTTC. The encoded protein is CASSIPGTGGTGYTF. The chain recombines TRBV19 with TRBJ1-2, with TRBD1 matching over 11 bases. After removal of 3 bases from V and 7 bases from J, the junction contained 7 bases not matched to a gene. The CDR3 has 15 residues. CDR1 and CDR2 from the germline V gene are LNHDA and SQIVND (reference sequence). The full variable domain, rest sourced from reference TRBV19 and TRBJ1-2, is DGGITQSPKYLFRKEGQNVTLSCEQNLNHDAMYWYRQDPGQGLRLIYYSQIVNDFQKGDIAEGYSVSREKKESFPLTVTSAQKNPTAFYLCASSIPGTGGTGYTFGSGTRLTVV.